The 5 T cell receptor beta chains presented below share a single source sample, sequenced in a study of lymphopenia after photon versus proton radiotherapy. The method was immunoSEQ multiplex PCR; TCRdb's version includes in-frame clones alone and lacks a portion of them. The top ten clones hold approximately 4.8% of a sample with some 170,000 clones, 88% of them seen once. The specimen was peripheral blood, collected from a patient treated with photon-based radiotherapy. The receptors come from a man aged 45-65 years with gastric cancer.

The CDR3: CASSLRNQGIYNEQFF. CDR3 coding DNA: TGTGCCAGCAGTTTACGCAACCAGGGTATCTACAATGAGCAGTTCTTC. V is TRBV6-6 and J is TRBJ2-1; D possibly corresponds to TRBD1 (5 bases). Between the trimmed V and J ends, which lost 4 bases and 3 bases, there was a span of 16 bases. Germline CDR1 and CDR2: MNHNY and SVGAGI (reference sequence). The CDR3 length is 16 residues.

This clone was counted between two and nine times. This chain connects TRBV7-2 to TRBJ1-4, with D possibly TRBD1 on 5 matching bases. The V gene's germline CDR1 is SGHTA and CDR2 FQGNSA. V lost 5 bases and J 3 bases, leaving 7 bases between the germline ends. CDR3 length: 13 amino acids. In nucleotides, the CDR3 is TGTGCCAGCAGCCGGGACGCTAATGAAAAACTGTTTTTT. Translation gives CASSRDANEKLFF.

The rearrangement links TRBV7-9 to TRBJ2-7; 7 bases are a match to TRBD1. This CDR3 comprises 14 residues. The V gene end was trimmed by 6 bases and the J gene end by 6 bases; junction bases not matched to a gene: 11. Germline V gene sequence: CDR1 SEHNR, CDR2 FQNEAQ (reference sequence). The chain's CDR3 is CASSWDSGVTEQYF. CDR3 sequence (DNA): TGTGCCAGCAGTTGGGACAGTGGGGTCACCGAGCAGTACTTC. The full variable domain, in which reference TRBV7-9 and TRBJ2-7 provide the parts outside the CDR3, is DTGVSQNPRHKITKRGQNVTFRCDPISEHNRLYWYRQTLGQGPEFLTYFQNEAQLEKSRLLSDRFSAERPKGSFSTLEIQRTEQGDSAMYLCASSWDSGVTEQYFGPGTRLTVT.

This clone appeared once. The chain uses TRBV5-1 and TRBJ1-1, with a weak D call TRBD1 (5 bases). V was cut by 1 base and J by 4 bases, with 14 bases left in between. The germline V gene encodes CDR1 SGHRS and CDR2 YFSETQ. The CDR3 totals 15 residues. CDR3 nucleotide sequence: TGCGCCAGCAGCTTGCAGTATGGGGGGACCACTGAAGCTTTCTTT. This translates into CASSLQYGGTTEAFF.

V is TRBV7-6 and J is TRBJ2-1, with D unclear. The V and J ends lost 0 bases and 7 bases respectively, with 16 bases between them. The CDR3 is 16 residues long. CDR1 is SGHVS and CDR2 is FNYEAQ in the germline V gene. DNA for the CDR3: TGTGCCAGCAGCTTAGCCCCCGCCGGATTCGGAAATGAGCAGTTCTTC. It translates to CASSLAPAGFGNEQFF.